The 14 T cell receptor beta chains listed next were all sequenced from one sample in a study of cytomegalovirus exposure and HLA in healthy donors (dated by TCRdb to 2016 to 2017). The library was made by the immunoSEQ multiplex PCR assay. The multiplex PCR relied on a mix of 60 forward primers for TCR Vbeta segments and 13 reverse primers for TCR Jbeta segments. TCRdb carries this immuneACCESS record with in-frame sequences only. Its versions omit some clonotypes, under half of them owing to an unresolved V gene in the studies checked, with the rest unexplained. Recorded for this sample are tens of thousands of clones; about two thirds of them occurred a single time. 12% of the sample is held by the ten biggest clonotypes. Material for sequencing was PBMCs. Receptors originate from a woman aged 35 to 49 in good health and CMV-seropositive.

J is TRBJ2-2 and V is TRBV9, with a possible D match to TRBD2 (6 bases). The CDR3 length is 14 residues. From germline, CDR1 is SGDLS and CDR2 YYNGEE. V was pared by 3 bases and J by 4 bases, with 10 bases between. This CDR3 reads CASSGPGLTGELFF. The CDR3 coding sequence is TGTGCCAGCAGCGGGCCGGGACTCACCGGGGAGCTGTTTTTT.

J is TRBJ1-3 and V is TRBV7-9; 7 nucleotides match TRBD1. The V gene end was trimmed by 4 bases and the J gene end by 0 bases; junction bases not matched to a gene: 9. This CDR3 has 17 residues. Germline loops: CDR1 SEHNR, CDR2 FQNEAQ (reference sequence). CDR3 DNA: TGTGCCAGCAGCTCCTACGGACAGGCGAACTCTGGAAACACCATATATTTT. This translates into CASSSYGQANSGNTIYF.

The chain couples TRBV5-6 to TRBJ1-2; TRBD1 aligns across 7 bases. The CDR3 is made up of 14 amino acids. V gave up 0 bases and J gave up 4 bases; unmatched junction bases: 3. Germline values: CDR1 SGHDT, CDR2 YYEEEE. The CDR3 bases are TGTGCCAGCAGCTTGGGACAGGGCAGCTATGGCTACACCTTC. Its translation: CASSLGQGSYGYTF.

Only a few counts were recorded for this clone. The V gene is TRBV5-1, the J gene TRBJ2-2; no definite D call. This CDR3 comprises 13 residues. CDR1 and CDR2 from the germline V gene are SGHRS and YFSETQ. Trimming cost V 3 bases and J 5 bases, with 8 bases left between them. The CDR3 nucleotides read TGCGCCAGCAGCTCTCAGGCGACCGGGGAGCTGTTTTTT. Its protein product is CASSSQATGELFF.

A few counts support this clone. The V call is TRBV29-1, the J call TRBJ2-7; 7 bases align to TRBD1. V shed 5 bases and J 2 bases; nucleotides not matched to a gene: 9. The length of the CDR3 is 14 residues. The germline gives CDR1 SQVTM, CDR2 ANQGSEA. The CDR3 bases are TGCAGCGTTCAAAGACAGGGAAGAACCTACGAGCAGTACTTC. Protein sequence: CSVQRQGRTYEQYF.

This rearrangement joins TRBV18 to TRBJ1-2; perhaps TRBD1 as D (5 bases). The CDR3 contains 16 residues. In germline, CDR1 is KGHSH, CDR2 LQKENI. With 5 bases removed from V and 0 bases from J, the gap between germline ends came to 16 bases. DNA for the CDR3: TGTGCCAGCTCATCGACCCTACAGGTGACTAACTATGGCTACACCTTC. It translates to CASSSTLQVTNYGYTF.

V is TRBV6-1 and J is TRBJ2-4, with a possible D match to TRBD2 (5 bases). CDR3 length equals 14 residues. Trimming left V 2 bases short and J 7 bases short, with 12 bases between. In germline, CDR1 is MNHNS, CDR2 SASEGT. CDR3 in DNA: TGTGCCAGCAGTGAATGGCTAGCATTCAACATTCAGTACTTC. It is translated as CASSEWLAFNIQYF.

The rearrangement links TRBV7-2 to TRBJ2-1; 8 bases map to TRBD2. CDR3 length equals 17 residues. The germline V gene encodes CDR1 SGHTA and CDR2 FQGNSA. V gave up 5 bases and J gave up 0 bases; unmatched junction bases: 9. The CDR3: CASSKSGGRSSYNEQFF. The DNA of the CDR3 is TGTGCCAGCAGCAAAAGCGGGGGCCGCAGCTCCTACAATGAGCAGTTCTTC. The variable domain in full, completed from reference TRBV7-2 and TRBJ2-1, reads GAGVSQSPSNKVTEKGKDVELRCDPISGHTALYWYRQSLGQGLEFLIYFQGNSAPDKSGLPSDRFSAERTGGSVSTLTIQRTQQEDSAVYLCASSKSGGRSSYNEQFFGPGTRLTVL.

This clone is a singleton in its sample. The chain uses TRBV6-5 and TRBJ2-5; D gene unclear. Germline CDR1 reads MNHEY; CDR2 reads SVGAGI. This CDR3 is 11 amino acids long. The V end lost 4 bases, the J end lost 5 bases, and 5 bases lay between the germline ends. In DNA form, the CDR3 reads TGTGCCAGCAGTTCCGTGGAGACCCAGTACTTC. Protein product: CASSSVETQYF.

This rearrangement joins TRBV5-1 to TRBJ1-6; TRBD1 agrees at 12 bases. V lost 0 bases, J lost 7 bases, and 5 bases stayed unmatched. Germline loops: CDR1 SGHRS, CDR2 YFSETQ. This CDR3 region has 17 residues. In nucleotides, the CDR3 is TGCGCCAGCAGCTTGGAGGGGACAGGGGGCATCAATTCACCCCTCCACTTT. This sequence encodes CASSLEGTGGINSPLHF. Together with reference TRBV5-1 and TRBJ1-6, the CDR3 gives the full variable domain: KAGVTQTPRYLIKTRGQQVTLSCSPISGHRSVSWYQQTPGQGLQFLFEYFSETQRNKGNFPGRFSGRQFSNSRSEMNVSTLELGDSALYLCASSLEGTGGINSPLHFGNGTRLTVT.

This rearrangement joins TRBV6-5 to TRBJ2-5; 7 nucleotides align to TRBD1. The V and J ends lost 4 bases and 2 bases, in that order; junction bases with no gene match: 4. Germline values: CDR1 MNHEY, CDR2 SVGAGI. The CDR3 is 14 residues long. CDR3 in DNA: TGTGCCAGCAGTTCCCTGACAGGGCAAGAGACCCAGTACTTC. Its translation: CASSSLTGQETQYF.

The chain couples TRBV28 to TRBJ1-6; D remains unclear. Germline V gives CDR1 MDHEN, CDR2 SYDVKM. The CDR3 totals 15 residues. V was cut by 5 bases and J by 0 bases, with 8 bases left in between. CDR3 region: CASSQASSYNSPLHF. The DNA of the CDR3 is TGTGCCAGCAGTCAGGCCAGCTCCTATAATTCACCCCTCCACTTT.

The chain has TRBV5-6 and TRBJ1-1; no reliable D call. The CDR3 runs to 15 residues. V gave up 4 bases and J gave up 1 base, with 14 bases separating them. Germline V gene lookup returns CDR1 SGHDT and CDR2 YYEEEE. CDR3 sequence reads: CASSPGLGRNTEAFF. In DNA, the CDR3 is TGTGCCAGCAGCCCCGGCCTGGGGAGGAACACTGAAGCTTTCTTT.

V is TRBV7-3 and J is TRBJ1-1, with TRBD1 as a possible D gene (6 bases). CDR1 is SGHTA, CDR2 FQGTGA, per germline. Trimming cost V 1 base and J 2 bases, with 11 bases left between them. This CDR3 comprises 15 residues. In DNA form, the CDR3 reads TGTGCCAGCAGCTTAAAGGCAGGGGCCAACACTGAAGCTTTCTTT. Its translation is CASSLKAGANTEAFF.